This T cell receptor (beta chain) was sequenced for a study of blood T cell repertoires in COVID-19. Study-wide context: Samples came from the United States, Italy and Spain, spanning acute and convalescent COVID-19.

The method was immunoSEQ multiplex PCR; TCRdb's version includes in-frame clones alone and lacks a portion of them. The sample includes about 440,000 clones, around 88% of them seen just once. V was clipped by 5 bases and J by 5 bases; unmatched bases: 6. The CDR3 runs to 14 residues. Germline-derived CDR1 and CDR2 are SGHAT and FQDESV (reference sequence). The V gene is TRBV11-1, the J gene TRBJ2-1; 7 bases map to TRBD1. Input material: peripheral blood. The sequence was collected from a woman between 50 and 59 years old with COVID-19, enrolled during active disease. CDR3 sequence reads: CASSQGDRHNEQFF. As DNA, the CDR3 is TGTGCCAGCAGCCAAGGGGACAGACACAATGAGCAGTTCTTC.